What follows describes a single T cell receptor (beta chain). A read error may produce the germline difference seen at one junction end. The sample is drawn from a study of patients and donors after allogeneic stem cell transplantation. TCRdb itself ran the RT-PCR reads through MiXCR, one entry per CDR3 protein. The table shows 390,000 or so distinct CDR3 sequences, with about a sixth occurring only once. Germline values: CDR1 MNHNS, CDR2 SASEGT. CDR3 length equals 16 residues. Sequenced: blood, either unsorted or a sorted T cell fraction (not recorded which). V is TRBV6-1 and J is TRBJ2-5; 12 bases line up with TRBD2. This sequence was found in a human donor who was either an allogeneic HSCT recipient or a stem cell or donor lymphocyte infusion donor (not recorded which). It is not recorded whose cells these are; they may come from a transplant donor. The CDR3 DNA reads as TGTGCCAGCAGCCCCCTTCCTAGCGGGAGGGTGGAGACCCAGAACTTC. It encodes CASSPLPSGRVETQNF.